This T cell receptor beta chain appears in the sequencing data of a study of molecular identifiers for immune sequencing clone quantification. This clonotype has ten or more counts. TCRdb passed the PCR reads through MiXCR, listing each CDR3 protein once. The repertoire holds around 300,000 distinct CDR3 sequences, with about a quarter as singletons. This TCR was sampled from a human donor in good health. Some libraries in this study had Jurkat cell RNA spiked in. Source material: naive CD8+ T cells from blood, with Jurkat cell RNA spiked in. Subset defined: FACS-sorted CD8+CD4-CCR7+CD45RA+ naive T cells.

The CDR3 is CSVEDGGGVSYGYTF. For the CDR3, the DNA is TGCAGCGTTGAAGATGGCGGGGGAGTCAGCTATGGCTACACCTTC. This rearrangement joins TRBV29-1 to TRBJ1-2, with a weak D call TRBD1 (5 bases). Germline CDR1 SQVTM, CDR2 ANQGSEA. The V gene lost 0 bases and the J gene lost 4 bases, with 15 bases spanning the gap. CDR3 length: 15 residues.